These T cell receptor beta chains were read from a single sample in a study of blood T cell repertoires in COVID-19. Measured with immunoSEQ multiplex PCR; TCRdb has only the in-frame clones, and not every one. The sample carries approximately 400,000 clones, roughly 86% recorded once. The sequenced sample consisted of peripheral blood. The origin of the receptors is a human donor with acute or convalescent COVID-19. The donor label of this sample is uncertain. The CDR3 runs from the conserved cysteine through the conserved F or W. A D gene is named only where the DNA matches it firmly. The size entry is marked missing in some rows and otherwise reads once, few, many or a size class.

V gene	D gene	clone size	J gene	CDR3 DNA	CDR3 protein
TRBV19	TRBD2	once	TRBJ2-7	TGTGCCAGTAGTACATCTAGCGGCTACTCCTACGAGCAGTACTTC	CASSTSSGYSYEQYF
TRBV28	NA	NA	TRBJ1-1	TGTGCCAGCTACCGGGGGGGCAGCGTGCCGAACACTGAAGCTTTCTTT	CASYRGGSVPNTEAFF
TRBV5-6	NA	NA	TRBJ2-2	TGTGCCAGCAGCTTGGAGACAGGTCAGAACACCGGGGAGCTGTTTTTT	CASSLETGQNTGELFF
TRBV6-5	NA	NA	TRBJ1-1	TGTGCCAGCACTGTACCCGGAGTTCCGAACACTGAAGCTTTCTTT	CASTVPGVPNTEAFF
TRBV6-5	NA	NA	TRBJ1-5	TGTGCCAGCAGACAGGCCCAGGGGAGCAATCAGCCCCAGCATTTT	CASRQAQGSNQPQHF
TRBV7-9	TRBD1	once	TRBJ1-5	TGTGCCAGCAGCAAACAACAGGGGACAGGGCCCCAGCATTTT	CASSKQQGTGPQHF
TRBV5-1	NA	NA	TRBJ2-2	TGCGCCAGCAGCCCGACTACCGCGAACACCGGGGAGCTGTTTTTT	CASSPTTANTGELFF
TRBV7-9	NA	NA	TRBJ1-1	TGTGCCAGCAGCGGGCGACAGGCTTTGGACACTGAAGCTTTCTTT	CASSGRQALDTEAFF
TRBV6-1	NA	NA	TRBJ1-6	TGTGCCAGCAGTGAAAACAGAAGGAATTCACCCCTCCACTTT	CASSENRRNSPLHF
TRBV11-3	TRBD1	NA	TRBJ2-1	TGTGCCAGCAGCTTTGAGGGACAGTCCTACAATGAGCAGTTCTTC	CASSFEGQSYNEQFF
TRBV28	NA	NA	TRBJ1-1	TGTGCCAGCAGTTTCGGACAGTACCAAAGGAACACTGAAGCTTTCTTT	CASSFGQYQRNTEAFF
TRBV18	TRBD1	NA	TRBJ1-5	TGTGCCAGCTCGGGACAGCCGCCGAATAGCAATCAGCCCCAGCATTTT	CASSGQPPNSNQPQHF
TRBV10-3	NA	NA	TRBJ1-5	TGTGCCATCAGTGAGTCCCCCATGCCCTCGGGCAATCAGCCCCAGCATTTT	CAISESPMPSGNQPQHF
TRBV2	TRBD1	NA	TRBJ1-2	TGTGCCAGCAGTGAATGGGGTGGACAGGGGAGTGCCTACACCTTC	CASSEWGGQGSAYTF
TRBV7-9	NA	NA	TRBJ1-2	TGTGCCAGCAGCTTAACAGGTTCCACGCAGCCTTTTTACTATGGCTACACCTTC	CASSLTGSTQPFYYGYTF
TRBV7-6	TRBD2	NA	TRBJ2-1	TGTGCCAGCAGCAACGGACTAGCGGGGGGGGAAAATGAGCAGTTCTTC	CASSNGLAGGENEQFF
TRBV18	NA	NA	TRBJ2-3	TGTGCCAGCTCACCAGCGGGGGCAGGGGTCAGTACAGATACGCAGTATTTT	CASSPAGAGVSTDTQYF
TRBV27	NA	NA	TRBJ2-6	TGTGCCAGCAGCTCTGACAGGCACAAAGCTGGGGCCAACGTCCTGACTTTC	CASSSDRHKAGANVLTF
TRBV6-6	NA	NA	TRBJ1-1	TGTGCCAGCAGCGGACAGAACATGAACACTGAAGCTTTCTTT	CASSGQNMNTEAFF
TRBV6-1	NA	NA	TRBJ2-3	TGTGCCAGCAGTGAGTACGCGGGCTATACCACAGATACGCAGTATTTT	CASSEYAGYTTDTQYF
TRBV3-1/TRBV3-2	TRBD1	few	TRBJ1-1	TGTGCCAGCAGCCGTGGACAGGGGAACACTGAAGCTTTCTTT	CASSRGQGNTEAFF
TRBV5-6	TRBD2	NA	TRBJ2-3	TGTGCCAGCAGCTTGCGGGGGGGGACTGATACGCAGTATTTT	CASSLRGGTDTQYF
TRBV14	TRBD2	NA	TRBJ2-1	TGTGCCAGCAGCCAAGATTTCACTAGCGGGAGGCTTTACAATGAGCAGTTCTTC	CASSQDFTSGRLYNEQFF
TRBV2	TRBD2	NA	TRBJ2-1	TGTGCCAGCCAAGGACTAGCGATCTACAATGAGCAGTTCTTC	CASQGLAIYNEQFF
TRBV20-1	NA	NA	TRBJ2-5	TGCAGTGCTAGTGCTAGTAGAGAGACCCAGTACTTC	CSASASRETQYF
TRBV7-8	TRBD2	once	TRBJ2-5	TGTGCCAGCAGCTTAGCGCAAGAAGGACTAGCGGGTAAAGAGACCCAGTACTTC	CASSLAQEGLAGKETQYF
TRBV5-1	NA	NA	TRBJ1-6	TGCGCCAGCAGCTTCACCTTCAGGGGAAACTCCTATAATTCACCCCTCCACTTT	CASSFTFRGNSYNSPLHF
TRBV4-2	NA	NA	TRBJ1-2	NA	CASSPRVGSGTSAF
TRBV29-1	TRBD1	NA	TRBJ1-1	TGCAGCGTTTTTCGACAGGGCCTGGGGGACACTGAAGCTTTCTTT	CSVFRQGLGDTEAFF
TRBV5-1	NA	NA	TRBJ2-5	TGCGCCAGCAGCTTTCGGGGGGCCAACCAAGAGACCCAGTACTTC	CASSFRGANQETQYF